Reported below is one T cell receptor beta chain. Germline V gene data show CDR1 as SEHNR and CDR2 as FQNEAQ (reference sequence). The CDR3 consists of 15 residues. Trimming removed 6 bases from V and 3 bases from J; junction bases left unmatched: 10. In replicate PCRs of sorted subsets, around 200 ng DNA, approximately 30,000 T cell genomes, was used. The table came from immunoSEQ multiplex PCR; TCRdb's copy has only in-frame clones and leaves some out. This table holds approximately 940,000 clones, approximately 80% found once. This sample stems from a study of shared clonotypes between healthy human individuals.

What was sequenced was memory CD4+ T cells sorted from blood. The sample's subset: CD45RA-negative fraction. The clonotype originates from a man between 18 and 35 years old in good health. The chain joins TRBV7-9 to TRBJ1-1, with 7 bases lining up with TRBD1. The CDR3 nucleotides read TGTGCCAGCAGTTTTACAACCGGGACAGACACTGAAGCTTTCTTT. Protein sequence: CASSFTTGTDTEAFF.